This T cell receptor (beta chain) emerged from a study of early stage breast cancer tumors. Study-wide background: ER+/PR+/HER2- status applied to about 80% of the 16 invasive breast tumors.

This CDR3 region has 16 residues. The V segment lost 3 bases and the J segment 11 bases; nucleotides outside the gene matches: 10. CDR1 is LNHDA, CDR2 SQIVND, per germline (reference sequence). Broader study findings: Compared with adjacent normal breast tissue, tumors showed roughly 2.5-fold greater T cell density and higher clonality. Most shared enriched TCRB sequences were commonly generated ones.

As regards this clone: Its specificity is unknown.

Generated by immunoSEQ multiplex PCR, the TCRdb table keeps only in-frame clones and is missing some. The sample has about 50,000 clones; roughly 73% are singletons. Sequencing used blood. V and J are TRBV19 and TRBJ2-2, with 12 bases that match TRBD1. This sequence originates from a person aged 35 to 50 with breast cancer. CDR3 region: CASSMAGTGGRGELFF. The CDR3, as DNA: TGTGCCAGTAGTATGGCCGGGACAGGGGGCAGAGGAGAGCTGTTTTTT.